This TCR beta chain was sequenced during a study of T cells in Graves' hyperthyroidism and ophthalmopathy. Germline-derived CDR1 and CDR2 are SGHTA and FQGTGA. Trimming shortened V by 5 bases and J by 6 bases, and 8 bases separated the two germline ends. CDR3 length: 13 residues. There were TCR beta CDR3 regions amplified from RNA transcripts. Primed by the HTBI set, a first-round RT-PCR was run on the TCR CDR3. TCRdb recomputed calls from the multiplex PCR reads with MiXCR, one row per CDR3 protein. This sample yields approximately 360,000 distinct CDR3 sequences, of which around 25% are seen a single time; 73% belongs to the top ten. This clonotype was observed a handful of times.

The J gene is TRBJ1-6, the V gene TRBV7-3, with unresolved D. The sample taken for sequencing was blood. The TCR originated in a man aged 50 to 59 with Graves' hyperthyroidism. The CDR3 bases are TGTGCCAGCAGCACCTCGGGTAATTCACCCCTCCACTTT. This codes for CASSTSGNSPLHF.